The clone carrying this T cell receptor (beta chain) was counted ten times or more. The target antigen is unknown. The CDR3 runs to 15 residues. This entry comes from a study of CD8 T cells in ankylosing spondylitis. TCRdb independently ran MiXCR on the 5' RACE reads; one entry per CDR3 protein. The sample consists of around 130,000 distinct CDR3 sequences, about 6.4% of them appearing once. General study results and limits: Disease-associated clones were reportedly significantly overrepresented in matched ankylosing spondylitis synovial fluid. Before this, some motif variants had been reported in reactive arthritis synovial fluid and blood. Clones linked to disease, bearing a CD8+ phenotype, were relatively rare in peripheral blood. Characteristic, it appeared, of ankylosing spondylitis blood was a TCR beta motif of eight highly homologous variants.

The source material was blood, either unsorted or a sorted T cell fraction (not recorded which). V usage is TRBV21-1 and J usage is TRBJ2-3. TRBV21-1 is designated a pseudogene. The receptor comes from a male donor with ankylosing spondylitis or in good health (not recorded which). The CDR3 sequence is CASSKVDPCTDTQYF. DNA of the CDR3: TGTGCCAGCAGCAAAGTTGACCCTTGCACAGATACGCAGTATTTT.